A selection of T cell receptor beta chains follows, all from one sample in a study of T cells in Graves' hyperthyroidism and ophthalmopathy. MiXCR, applied by TCRdb to the multiplex PCR reads, yields one record per CDR3 protein. The sample gives 500,000 to 650,000 distinct CDR3 sequences, roughly 21% of which show up once; roughly 50% is in the top ten. The sequenced sample was blood. The receptors shown here come from a middle-aged man with Graves' ophthalmopathy. CDR3s include the opening cysteine and the closing phenylalanine or tryptophan.

>TRBV11-2
CASSLVRDFNEQFF
>TRBV7-8
CASSPSGGRYEQYF
>TRBV20-1
CSGDRVANTEAFF
>TRBV7-9
CASSRDRGSPFDEQYF
>TRBV6-1
CASSRRGQGFFEQYF
>TRBV9
CASSVGNSGGANNEQFF
>TRBV5-4
CASSGSGGVETQYF
>TRBV2
CASHLGGGLNEQYF
>TRBV14
CASSQDRLAGGLFPSNEQFF
>TRBV20-1
CSAREGKTNTGELFF
>TRBV6-2/TRBV6-3
CASSYRVFEQYF
>TRBV19
CASSFYPPGVRSRRDTQYF
>TRBV6-5
CASSYSKGSEQYF
>TRBV20-1
CSARPDGNTEAFF
>TRBV5-4
CASSLAPRVVHTEAFF
>TRBV30
CAWSTEITTDNYGYTF
>TRBV3-1
CASSPGTPTNEKLFF
>TRBV7-3
CASSLGPPAGGITDTQYF
>TRBV7-9
CASTDHQNEQFF
>TRBV5-4
CASSLTRLTQETQFF
>TRBV9
CASSFRGWETQYF
>TRBV9
CASSASSENRYEQYF